A single sample gave rise to the 26 T cell receptor beta chains below, sequenced in a study of CD8 T cells in Susac syndrome (dated by TCRdb to between 2019 and 2020). Libraries were prepared through the immunoSEQ multiplex PCR assay. RNA was extracted with the RNeasy kit and about 0.45 to 1 ug was reverse transcribed using random hexamers. TCRdb handled the public reads itself, with Q25 trimming in fastp and clone calling in MiXCR, and kept productive beta chains. Each record represents a unique CDR3 protein, reported with the most common genes and DNA among its rows. This sample comprises fewer than 350,000 distinct CDR3 sequences, approximately 90% of them detected only once. The ten largest clonotypes hold more than 0.06% of the sample. The sample taken for sequencing was CD4+ T cells from PBMCs. These receptors all stem from a human donor with multiple sclerosis.

The V gene is TRBV18, the J gene TRBJ1-2; the D is unclear. Germline V lookup: CDR1 KGHSH, CDR2 LQKENI. The CDR3 consists of 13 residues. The V and J ends lost 2 bases and 4 bases respectively, with 8 bases between them. CDR3 region: CASSPSGFYGYTF. The CDR3 region has the DNA TGTGCCAGCTCACCATCCGGCTTCTATGGCTACACCTTC.

J is TRBJ1-3 and V is TRBV7-9; D is unclear. The CDR3 has 13 amino acids. With 5 bases removed from V and 5 bases from J, the gap between germline ends came to 10 bases. Germline-derived CDR1 and CDR2 are SEHNR and FQNEAQ (reference sequence). Here the CDR3 reads CASSPSHRNTIYF. As DNA, the CDR3 is TGTGCCAGCAGCCCCAGCCATAGAAACACCATATATTTT.

The J gene is TRBJ2-7, the V gene TRBV4-1; 9 nucleotides line up with TRBD1. CDR3 length: 16 amino acids. V trimming: 0 bases; J trimming: 5 bases; junction bases outside the gene matches: 8. CDR1 is MGHRA, CDR2 YSYEKL, per germline. This CDR3 is CASSQDTGTGRNEQYF. The CDR3 nucleotides read TGCGCCAGCAGCCAAGACACCGGGACAGGGAGGAACGAGCAGTACTTC.

This chain connects TRBV12-3 or TRBV12-4 to TRBJ1-2; D gene unclear. The V gene lost 6 bases and the J gene lost 0 bases, with 14 bases spanning the gap. CDR3 length equals 15 residues. CDR3 residues: CASRTEPSANYGYTF. The CDR3 coding sequence is TGTGCCAGCAGGACGGAACCTTCAGCTAACTATGGCTACACCTTC.

This chain joins TRBV23-1 and TRBJ1-5; the match to TRBD1 covers 7 bases. TRBV23-1 is labeled an ORF, and its function is uncertain. With 8 bases clipped from V and 2 bases from J, the junction kept 9 bases outside the gene matches. The CDR3 has 15 residues. CDR3 loop: CASGLRQGGNQPQHF. The CDR3 nucleotides read TGCGCCAGCGGGCTGAGACAGGGAGGCAATCAGCCCCAGCATTTT.

The V gene is TRBV25-1, the J gene TRBJ1-5; D possibly corresponds to TRBD1 (6 bases). This CDR3 contains 14 residues. Germline V gene sequence: CDR1 MGHDK, CDR2 SYGVNS. Trimming removed 5 bases at V and 7 bases at J, with 15 bases between. CDR3 sequence reads: CASSKSAGGQPQHF. The CDR3 DNA reads TGTGCCAGCAGTAAAAGTGCGGGGGGCCAGCCCCAGCATTTT.

This sequence joins TRBV12-3 or TRBV12-4 and TRBJ1-1; the D gene is possibly TRBD1 (6 bases). The ends were cut back, 3 bases at V and 9 bases at J, with 14 bases in the middle. CDR3 length: 13 residues. The CDR3 reads CASSFAGVNKAFF. The DNA for the CDR3 is TGTGCCAGCAGTTTTGCAGGGGTCAATAAAGCTTTCTTT.

This clonotype was seen a handful of times. This chain connects TRBV19 to TRBJ1-3; no clear D. V was shortened by 7 bases and J by 0 bases, with 4 bases between the two germline ends. Germline CDR1 LNHDA, CDR2 SQIVND (reference sequence). This CDR3 region has 12 residues. The CDR3 DNA sequence: TGTGCCAGTACCTTCTCTGGAAACACCATATATTTT. This sequence encodes CASTFSGNTIYF.

This chain connects TRBV7-9 to TRBJ2-4, with TRBD2 matching over 8 bases. This CDR3 comprises 16 residues. CDR1 is SEHNR, CDR2 FQNEAQ, per germline (reference sequence). V shed 3 bases, J shed 2 bases, and the junction held 6 bases outside the gene matches. The CDR3 region is CASSFVGGVTKNIQYF. The CDR3 nucleotides read TGTGCCAGCAGCTTCGTCGGGGGGGTAACCAAAAACATTCAGTACTTC.

This clonotype was picked up one time. The chain links TRBV7-6 to TRBJ2-1; TRBD2 matches at 10 bases. Unmatched junction bases numbered 15, after V lost 3 bases and J lost 10 bases. This CDR3 region has 17 residues. Germline V lookup: CDR1 SGHVS, CDR2 FNYEAQ. In DNA form, the CDR3 reads TGTGCCAGCAGCTTCCGGACTAGCGGAGGGAGGGTGGGGGAGCAGTTCTTC. It specifies CASSFRTSGGRVGEQFF.

This clonotype was recorded once. The gene calls are TRBV7-9 and TRBJ2-1; 7 bases are a match to TRBD1. Germline CDR1 is SEHNR and CDR2 is FQNEAQ (reference sequence). Trimming removed 1 base from V and 7 bases from J; junction bases left unmatched: 7. CDR3 length: 15 amino acids. The CDR3 protein is CASSLGDSRENEQFF. The CDR3 DNA follows: TGTGCCAGCAGCTTAGGGGACAGTCGTGAAAATGAGCAGTTCTTC.

V is TRBV7-9 and J is TRBJ1-1; D is undetermined. The CDR3 consists of 15 residues. V dropped 5 bases and J dropped 5 bases, with 18 bases sitting between them. Germline assignment: CDR1 SEHNR and CDR2 FQNEAQ (reference sequence). CDR3 DNA sequence: TGTGCCAGCAGCCTGACCCGCTTGCTAGAAACTGAAGCTTTCTTT. Its protein product is CASSLTRLLETEAFF.

In this sample, this clonotype turned up once. The chain recombines TRBV7-2 with TRBJ1-1, with D perhaps matching TRBD1 (5 bases). The V end lost 5 bases, the J end lost 1 base, and 17 bases lay between the germline ends. Germline V lookup: CDR1 SGHTA, CDR2 FQGNSA. The CDR3 is made up of 16 amino acids. The CDR3 region is CASSRGVGGQNTEAFF. The CDR3 DNA sequence: TGTGCCAGCAGCCGGGGGGTCGGGGGTCAGAACACTGAAGCTTTCTTT.

The chain employs TRBV5-1 and TRBJ1-3; 9 bases align to TRBD1. After removal of 0 bases from V and 0 bases from J, the junction contained 1 base not matched to a gene. The germline CDR1 and CDR2 sequences are SGHRS and YFSETQ. This CDR3 region has 16 residues. CDR3 amino acids: CASSLGTGDSGNTIYF. DNA for the CDR3: TGCGCCAGCAGCTTGGGGACAGGGGACTCTGGAAACACCATATATTTT.

The chain links TRBV6-7 to TRBJ2-1, with 9 bases lining up with TRBD1. TRBV6-7 is an ORF, with its function uncertain. CDR3 length equals 17 residues. V trimming: 2 bases; J trimming: 3 bases; junction bases outside the gene matches: 8. The chain's CDR3 is CASSYPPRDRDYNEQFF. The CDR3 nucleotides read TGTGCCAGCAGTTACCCACCCCGGGACAGGGACTACAATGAGCAGTTCTTC.

The V and J genes are TRBV6-2 or TRBV6-3 and TRBJ1-1; 12 positions match TRBD1. The CDR3 has 18 amino acids. The V gene's germline CDR1 is MNHEY and CDR2 SVGEGT. Trimming took 4 bases from V and 1 from J; bases not matched to a gene: 10. CDR3 sequence (DNA): TGTGCCAGCAGTTCCGTCCGGGACAGGGGGCGCCGGAACACTGAAGCTTTCTTT. This codes for CASSSVRDRGRRNTEAFF.

This chain uses TRBV4-1 with TRBJ2-5, with D possibly matching TRBD2 (5 bases). Trimming left V 4 bases short and J 1 base short, with 13 bases between. The CDR3 contains 15 residues. CDR1 is MGHRA and CDR2 is YSYEKL in the germline V gene. This CDR3 reads CASSLRFRGQETQYF. CDR3 bases: TGCGCCAGCAGCCTGAGATTCCGGGGCCAAGAGACCCAGTACTTC.

Only a few counts were recorded for this clonotype. The CDR3 bases are TGTGCCAGTAGCCGCACACGGGACACTGAAGCTTTCTTT. It specifies CASSRTRDTEAFF. The gene calls are TRBV19 and TRBJ1-1; D is unresolved. Per germline, CDR1 LNHDA and CDR2 SQIVND (reference sequence). The CDR3 is 13 residues long. V was pared by 6 bases and J by 3 bases, with 11 bases between.

The chain uses TRBV7-3 and TRBJ2-2, with 11 positions matching TRBD2. CDR1 and CDR2 (germline): SGHTA, FQGTGA. Germline trimming cut 6 bases from V and 6 bases from J; bases unmatched to any gene: 3. The CDR3 spans 14 residues. Written as DNA, the CDR3 is TGTGCCAGCAGTCTAGCGGGAGGAGCCGGGGAGCTGTTTTTT. Protein product: CASSLAGGAGELFF. The variable domain in full, completed from reference TRBV7-3 and TRBJ2-2, reads GAGVSQTPSNKVTEKGKYVELRCDPISGHTALYWYRQSLGQGPEFLIYFQGTGAADDSGLPNDRFFAVRPEGSVSTLKIQRTERGDSAVYLCASSLAGGAGELFFGEGSRLTVL.

The chain employs TRBV10-3 and TRBJ1-2, with D possibly TRBD1 on 5 matching bases. CDR1 ENHRY and CDR2 SYGVKD come from the germline V gene. The ends were cut back, 7 bases at V and 4 bases at J, with 10 bases in the middle. This CDR3 contains 12 residues. CDR3 amino acids: CAITEGVYGYTF. DNA of the CDR3: TGTGCCATCACCGAAGGGGTCTATGGCTACACCTTC.

The table lists this clonotype with a count of one. The chain is built from TRBV6-6 and TRBJ2-1, with a weak D call TRBD2 (6 bases). The CDR3 consists of 15 residues. Trimming shortened V by 0 bases and J by 9 bases, and 15 bases separated the two germline ends. The germline gives CDR1 MNHNY, CDR2 SVGAGI (reference sequence). CDR3 sequence: CASSYSGSLRGEQFF. In nucleotides, the CDR3 is TGTGCCAGCAGTTACTCTGGGTCCTTGCGGGGTGAGCAGTTCTTC.

The DNA for the CDR3 is TGCAGCGGGCAGCGGGGTCCCTACGAGCAGTACTTC. Encoded protein: CSGQRGPYEQYF. This sequence joins TRBV29-1 and TRBJ2-7, with TRBD2 matching over 7 bases. The germline gives CDR1 SQVTM, CDR2 ANQGSEA. Trimming took 7 bases from V and 2 from J; bases not matched to a gene: 5. This CDR3 has 12 amino acids.

This rearrangement joins TRBV4-2 to TRBJ2-7; 15 bases agree with TRBD2. The germline V gene has CDR1 LGHNA and CDR2 YNFKEQ. CDR3 length equals 17 residues. The ends lost 0 bases at V and 8 bases at J; junction bases unmatched: 8. CDR3 residues: CASSQDLGLAGGDQQYF. The CDR3 nucleotides read TGTGCCAGCAGCCAAGATCTAGGACTAGCGGGAGGGGATCAGCAGTACTTC.

The chain employs TRBV20-1 and TRBJ2-7, with TRBD2 matching 8 bases. The CDR3 is 12 residues long. Germline-derived CDR1 and CDR2 are DFQATT and SNEGSKA (reference sequence). Germline trimming cut 7 bases from V and 5 bases from J; bases unmatched to any gene: 7. The CDR3 nucleotides are TGCAGTGTGGTCGGGAGGGACAACGAGCAGTACTTC. Amino acid sequence: CSVVGRDNEQYF.

V gene TRBV29-1 combines with J gene TRBJ1-1, with a tentative D call TRBD1 (5 bases). Germline lookup yields CDR1 SQVTM and CDR2 ANQGSEA. This CDR3 region has 15 residues. Trimming removed 3 bases at V and 4 bases at J, with 18 bases between. This CDR3 is CSVDARARGGTEAFF. The CDR3 nucleotides are TGCAGCGTTGATGCCAGGGCCCGGGGCGGCACTGAAGCTTTCTTT.

The rearrangement links TRBV20-1 to TRBJ2-7, with a possible D match to TRBD2 (6 bases). Trimming shortened V by 1 base and J by 4 bases, and 8 bases separated the two germline ends. The CDR3 runs to 12 residues. The V gene's germline CDR1 is DFQATT and CDR2 SNEGSKA (reference sequence). In DNA, the CDR3 is TGCAGTGCTAGAGGTGGGGGGTACGAGCAGTACTTC. It specifies CSARGGGYEQYF.